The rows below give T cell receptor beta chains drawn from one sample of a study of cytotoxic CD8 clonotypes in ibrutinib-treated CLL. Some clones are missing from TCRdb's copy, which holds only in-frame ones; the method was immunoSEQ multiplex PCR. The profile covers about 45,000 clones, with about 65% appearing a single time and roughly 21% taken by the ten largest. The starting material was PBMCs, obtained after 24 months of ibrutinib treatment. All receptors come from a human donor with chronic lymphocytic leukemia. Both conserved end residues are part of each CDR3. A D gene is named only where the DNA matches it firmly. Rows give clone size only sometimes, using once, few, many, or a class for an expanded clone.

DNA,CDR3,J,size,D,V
TGTGCCAGTGAGACGGGTGGTGCTGGAAAACTGTTTTTT,CASETGGAGKLFF,TRBJ1-4,NA,NA,TRBV5-8
TGTGCCAGCAGCCGCTGGGGCCAACAGCCCCAGCATTTT,CASSRWGQQPQHF,TRBJ1-5,few,NA,TRBV7-2
TGCGCCAGCAGCTTGGTTGACAGACCCTCTGGAAACACCATATATTTT,CASSLVDRPSGNTIYF,TRBJ1-3,NA,NA,TRBV5-1
TGTGCCAGCAGTACACTAAACTTCTACCAAGAGACCCAGTACTTC,CASSTLNFYQETQYF,TRBJ2-5,NA,NA,TRBV7-9
TGTGCCAGTAGTACCCGCTTCACAGGGGGTTGGGGACCCAACGTCCTGACTTTC,CASSTRFTGGWGPNVLTF,TRBJ2-6,NA,TRBD1,TRBV19
TGTGCCAGCAGTTCAGGAGGGTTGGGTTCTGGAAACACCATATATTTT,CASSSGGLGSGNTIYF,TRBJ1-3,few,NA,TRBV28
TGTGCCAGCAGCCGAGGGACTAGCGGGAGTAAAGAGACCCAGTACTTC,CASSRGTSGSKETQYF,TRBJ2-5,once,TRBD2,TRBV5-4
TGCGCCAGCAGACTAGGACAGGGTACTTCCTACGAGCAGTACTTC,CASRLGQGTSYEQYF,TRBJ2-7,few,TRBD1,TRBV5-1
TGTGCCAGCAGTGAAGGACAGGGGGTTGTTTATGGCTACACCTTC,CASSEGQGVVYGYTF,TRBJ1-2,NA,TRBD1,TRBV6-1
TGTGCCAGCTCACCCCGGGACGGCCCCTACGAGCAGTACTTC,CASSPRDGPYEQYF,TRBJ2-7,NA,NA,TRBV18
TGTGCCAGCAGCTTGGGGGCGGCCCAGTACTTC,CASSLGAAQYF,TRBJ2-5,NA,NA,TRBV5-6
TGTGCCAGCTCACCACTTAGAGGGATGAACACCGGGGAGCTGTTTTTT,CASSPLRGMNTGELFF,TRBJ2-2,NA,NA,TRBV18
TGTGCCAGCAGGCCCACAGGGTCAACTAATGAAAAACTGTTTTTT,CASRPTGSTNEKLFF,TRBJ1-4,NA,NA,TRBV27
TGTGCCAGTAGAAGGGCAGAAACTAGCGGGGAATACGAGCAGTACTTC,CASRRAETSGEYEQYF,TRBJ2-7,NA,TRBD2,TRBV19
TGTGCCAGCAGTTTTTCAGGGCGGGGTTCCTATGGCTACACCTTC,CASSFSGRGSYGYTF,TRBJ1-2,NA,NA,TRBV28
TGTGCCAGCGGCCAGTCAATTGAAGCTTTCTTT,CASGQSIEAFF,TRBJ1-1,once,NA,TRBV28
TGTGCCATCAGTGACGCAGGACAGGCCTATGGCTACACCTTC,CAISDAGQAYGYTF,TRBJ1-2,NA,TRBD1,TRBV10-3